Presented here are 27 T cell receptor beta chains from one specimen sequenced in a study of blood T cell repertoires in COVID-19. Sequencing used immunoSEQ multiplex PCR; TCRdb keeps in-frame clones, though not all of them. Of 83,000 or so clones listed, 70% to 90% were seen once; the top ten hold about 8.5%. Sequenced material: peripheral blood. The receptor set was obtained from a man older than 75 with active or convalescent COVID-19.

V and J are TRBV5-5 and TRBJ1-2; weak D call: TRBD1 (5 bases). Deletions cut 0 bases from V and 6 bases from J, with 15 bases between. The CDR3 length is 15 residues. CDR1 and CDR2 (germline): SGHKS, YYEKEE (reference sequence). The CDR3 sequence is CASSLVVREKDGYTF. CDR3 coding DNA: TGTGCCAGCAGCTTGGTCGTCAGGGAAAAGGATGGCTACACCTTC.

V gene TRBV5-1 combines with J gene TRBJ2-3; D uncertain. Germline CDR1 and CDR2: SGHRS and YFSETQ. Trimming took 5 bases from V and 2 from J, leaving 6 bases between them. This CDR3 contains 12 residues. CDR3 residues: CASRATTDTQYF. The CDR3 DNA sequence: TGCGCCAGCAGGGCCACCACAGATACGCAGTATTTT.

The chain couples TRBV19 to TRBJ2-5, with 7 bases lining up with TRBD2. The germline gives CDR1 LNHDA, CDR2 SQIVND (reference sequence). Trimming took 4 bases from V and 5 from J; bases not matched to a gene: 4. CDR3 length: 13 residues. The CDR3 nucleotides are TGTGCCAGTAGTAGTTGGGGAGGGGAGACCCAGTACTTC. Its translation is CASSSWGGETQYF.

The chain links TRBV2 to TRBJ2-5, with D unclear. The CDR3 is 15 amino acids. Germline V lookup: CDR1 SNHLY, CDR2 FYNNEI. Trimming took 3 bases from V and 4 from J, leaving 15 bases between them. This CDR3 is CASSERLVLAETQYF. The DNA of the CDR3 is TGTGCCAGCAGTGAGAGGCTAGTTCTGGCAGAGACCCAGTACTTC.

The chain employs TRBV6-5 and TRBJ1-6; TRBD1 matches 8 bases. J was trimmed by 8 bases and V by 8 bases; bases with no gene match: 8. The CDR3 has 14 amino acids. Germline V gene lookup returns CDR1 MNHEY and CDR2 SVGAGI. The CDR3, as DNA: TGTGCCAGCTCGTCGGGACAGGAGTATTCACCCCTCCACTTT. It translates to CASSSGQEYSPLHF.

The chain joins TRBV18 to TRBJ2-5; D possibly corresponds to TRBD2 (6 bases). CDR3 size: 14 residues. V dropped 6 bases and J dropped 5 bases, with 16 bases sitting between them. Germline values: CDR1 KGHSH, CDR2 LQKENI. CDR3 sequence (DNA): TGTGCCAGCTCCCCCGGGACTGGTTTGGAGACCCAGTACTTC. As protein: CASSPGTGLETQYF.

The rearrangement links TRBV7-9 to TRBJ1-1; D call uncertain. The CDR3 sequence is 15 residues long. Trimming took 4 bases from V and 4 from J, leaving 16 bases between them. From germline, CDR1 is SEHNR and CDR2 FQNEAQ (reference sequence). The CDR3 nucleotides read TGTGCCAGCAGCTCCGGTCCGCAGTGGGCCACTGAAGCTTTCTTT. This gives the protein CASSSGPQWATEAFF.

In this sample, this clone turned up once. This chain connects TRBV7-3 to TRBJ1-2; possible D gene TRBD1, 6 bases. V shed 3 bases and J shed 5 bases, with 16 bases lying between them. Germline CDR1 SGHTA, CDR2 FQGTGA. This CDR3 contains 15 residues. CDR3 bases: TGTGCCAGCAGCTTTGAGGCAGGCAGGGGATATGGCTACACCTTC. This translates into CASSFEAGRGYGYTF.

The gene calls are TRBV7-9 and TRBJ1-2; D might be TRBD1 (6 bases). CDR1 is SEHNR and CDR2 is FQNEAQ in the germline V gene (reference sequence). The CDR3 is 15 residues long. V shed 4 bases and J shed 7 bases, with 19 bases lying between them. DNA for the CDR3: TGTGCCAGCAGCTCACAGGGAAAGGAGTTAAGTGGCTACACCTTC. It specifies CASSSQGKELSGYTF.

This clone has just one count. The chain carries TRBV10-3 and TRBJ2-3, with 8 bases lining up with TRBD2. The CDR3 runs to 15 residues. CDR1 is ENHRY and CDR2 is SYGVKD in the germline V gene. The ends lost 4 bases at V and 3 bases at J; junction bases unmatched: 6. Here the CDR3 reads CAISGRGGSTDTQYF. In nucleotides, the CDR3 is TGTGCCATCAGTGGACGGGGGGGCTCGACAGATACGCAGTATTTT.

This chain connects TRBV28 to TRBJ2-5; TRBD2 aligns across 10 bases. This CDR3 comprises 17 residues. Trimming removed 6 bases from V and 1 base from J; junction bases left unmatched: 11. Germline V CDR1 and CDR2: MDHEN, SYDVKM. CDR3 sequence reads: CASSQGRLAGPQETQYF. The CDR3 region has the DNA TGTGCCAGCAGCCAGGGGCGACTAGCGGGTCCCCAAGAGACCCAGTACTTC.

The rearrangement uses TRBV2 and TRBJ1-1; 8 bases map to TRBD1. This CDR3 region has 15 residues. Unmatched junction bases numbered 5, after V lost 5 bases and J lost 0 bases. Per the germline V gene, CDR1 is SNHLY and CDR2 is FYNNEI. The CDR3 sequence: CASSRQGSLNTEAFF. The CDR3 DNA is TGTGCCAGCAGTAGACAGGGGTCCCTGAACACTGAAGCTTTCTTT.

This chain connects TRBV20-1 to TRBJ2-2; 8 bases are a match to TRBD2. The CDR3 has 14 residues. Per the germline V gene, CDR1 is DFQATT and CDR2 is SNEGSKA (reference sequence). J lost 9 bases, V lost 3 bases, and 9 bases had no gene match. Written as DNA, the CDR3 is TGCAGTGCTAGTATCTCCAGCGGGAGCCGGGAGCTGTTTTTT. Translated: CSASISSGSRELFF.

This chain links TRBV18 with TRBJ1-1; D remains ambiguous. Germline-derived CDR1 and CDR2 are KGHSH and LQKENI. The CDR3 is 16 residues long. The V and J ends lost 4 bases and 5 bases respectively, with 20 bases between them. The CDR3 sequence: CASSQENRLAGTEAFF. The CDR3 DNA sequence: TGTGCCAGCTCACAAGAAAACCGGCTGGCGGGGACTGAAGCTTTCTTT.

CDR3 DNA: TGTGCCAGCAGGATCCCCTTGAGCGGGAGGGACACCGGGGAGCTGTTTTTT. The encoded protein is CASRIPLSGRDTGELFF. V usage is TRBV2 and J usage is TRBJ2-2; 10 nucleotides align to TRBD2. CDR3 size: 17 residues. J was trimmed by 3 bases and V by 6 bases; bases with no gene match: 10. Looked up from germline, CDR1 is SNHLY and CDR2 is FYNNEI.

DNA of the CDR3: TGTGCCACCAGTGATTCAGCGGGATTCGGGGGCGGAGAGACCCAGTACTTC. Translation gives CATSDSAGFGGGETQYF. This sequence joins TRBV24-1 and TRBJ2-5; D is possibly TRBD2 (7 bases). The V gene's germline CDR1 is KGHDR and CDR2 SFDVKD. The CDR3 spans 17 residues. Trimming stripped 2 bases from V and 4 bases from J, with 19 bases between.

The chain joins TRBV11-3 to TRBJ2-1, with 15 positions matching TRBD2. The ends lost 2 bases at V and 8 bases at J; junction bases unmatched: 10. CDR1 SGHNT and CDR2 YENEEA come from the germline V gene. The CDR3 has 18 amino acids. The CDR3 reads CASSLWTSGRASVDEQFF. CDR3 bases: TGTGCCAGCAGCTTATGGACTAGCGGGAGGGCCAGTGTTGATGAGCAGTTCTTC.

The genes are TRBV6-5 and TRBJ2-5; D is perhaps TRBD1 (5 bases). Trimming took off 9 bases at V and 1 base at J, with 15 bases between the two ends. This CDR3 has 14 amino acids. Germline CDR1 is MNHEY and CDR2 is SVGAGI. The CDR3, as DNA: TGTGCCAGTCACAGAAGGACACCCCAAGAGACCCAGTACTTC. It specifies CASHRRTPQETQYF.

V is TRBV18 and J is TRBJ2-1, with 9 nucleotides matching TRBD2. Unmatched junction bases numbered 2, after V lost 1 base and J lost 1 base. The CDR3 runs to 16 residues. CDR1 KGHSH and CDR2 LQKENI come from the germline V gene. DNA for the CDR3: TGTGCCAGCTCACCACTAGCGGGAGTATCCTACAATGAGCAGTTCTTC. It codes for CASSPLAGVSYNEQFF.

This chain joins TRBV18 and TRBJ2-1; D is perhaps TRBD1 (6 bases). Germline CDR1 reads KGHSH; CDR2 reads LQKENI. The CDR3 covers 17 residues. The ends were cut back, 2 bases at V and 6 bases at J, with 20 bases in the middle. The CDR3 nucleotides are TGTGCCAGCTCACCAGTTATTTCCAACAGGGCCCTCAATGAGCAGTTCTTC. The encoded protein is CASSPVISNRALNEQFF.

V usage is TRBV19 and J usage is TRBJ1-3; unclear D gene. Germline CDR1 reads LNHDA; CDR2 reads SQIVND (reference sequence). Trimming removed 6 bases from V and 9 bases from J, with 9 bases in between. CDR3 length: 11 residues. CDR3 sequence: CASRAGFTIYF. CDR3 sequence (DNA): TGTGCCAGTAGAGCAGGTTTCACCATATATTTT.

This clone was recorded a few times. The V call is TRBV3-1 (or the pseudogene TRBV3-2), the J call TRBJ1-2; possibly TRBD1 for D (5 bases). Germline CDR1 and CDR2: LGHDT and YNNKEL (reference sequence). Trimming removed 1 base at V and 3 bases at J, with 12 bases between. The CDR3 is 15 amino acids. The CDR3 sequence: CASSQVPGKDYGYTF. The CDR3 DNA sequence: TGTGCCAGCAGCCAAGTTCCAGGGAAGGACTATGGCTACACCTTC.

J is TRBJ2-1 and V is TRBV24-1; 10 nucleotides align to TRBD1. The CDR3 spans 17 residues. Germline CDR1 and CDR2: KGHDR and SFDVKD. Trimming at V came to 0 bases and at J to 9 bases, leaving 10 bases not matched to a gene. The CDR3: CATSDLPGPDRGFEQFF. The CDR3 nucleotides read TGTGCCACCAGTGATTTGCCGGGTCCGGACAGGGGGTTTGAGCAGTTCTTC.

The chain carries TRBV5-1 and TRBJ2-6, with D possibly being TRBD1 (5 bases). Germline CDR1 is SGHRS and CDR2 is YFSETQ. The CDR3 totals 18 residues. The germline V and J ends were trimmed by 6 bases and 0 bases, with 19 bases remaining between them. The CDR3 is CASIDTRVGGSGANVLTF. The CDR3 bases are TGCGCCAGCATCGACACCAGGGTCGGCGGCTCTGGGGCCAACGTCCTGACTTTC.

This clone was detected only a few times. The chain carries TRBV11-2 and TRBJ1-6; 7 bases align to TRBD1. V was pared by 6 bases and J by 9 bases, with 11 bases of the junction left unmatched. Germline loops: CDR1 SGHAT, CDR2 FQNNGV. The CDR3 has 15 residues. Written as DNA, the CDR3 is TGTGCCAGCAGGGTTAACAGGGGCTTGAGTTCACCCCTCCACTTT. It codes for CASRVNRGLSSPLHF.

J is TRBJ1-4 and V is TRBV5-1, with D maybe TRBD1 (5 bases). Germline CDR1 and CDR2: SGHRS and YFSETQ. The V gene lost 4 bases and the J gene lost 0 bases, with 10 bases spanning the gap. The CDR3 spans 15 residues. CDR3 coding DNA: TGCGCCAGCAGCCCTCAGGGTGCAACTAATGAAAAACTGTTTTTT. It specifies CASSPQGATNEKLFF.

This clone came up a few times. This chain joins TRBV24-1 and TRBJ1-1, with 7 bases matching TRBD1. The germline CDR1 and CDR2 sequences are KGHDR and SFDVKD. Unmatched junction bases numbered 2, after V lost 3 bases and J lost 8 bases. The CDR3 has 12 residues. In DNA, the CDR3 is TGTGCCACCAGTGATACACAGGGGGAAGCTTTCTTT. Translation gives CATSDTQGEAFF.